These 3 T cell receptor beta chains were sequenced from one sample in a study of graft-versus-host responses after intestinal transplantation. The repertoire was sequenced with immunoSEQ multiplex PCR; TCRdb's copy has only in-frame clones and lacks some. The sample includes roughly 90,000 clones, 88% of them seen just once. No antigen is known for these receptors. This material consisted of unstimulated CD4+ T cells sorted from spleen or lymph node cells, taken before transplant. These receptors all stem from a human donor who was the organ donor for an intestinal transplant.

The genes are TRBV10-3 and TRBJ1-2; TRBD1 matches at 7 bases. Per germline, CDR1 ENHRY and CDR2 SYGVKD. The CDR3 is 14 residues long. Trimming cost V 6 bases and J 1 base; bases outside gene matches: 5. The CDR3 protein is CAIRQGVLNYGYTF. The CDR3 coding sequence is TGTGCCATCAGGCAGGGGGTACTTAACTATGGCTACACCTTC.

This clone was seen a single time. The chain employs TRBV29-1 and TRBJ2-7, with D tentatively TRBD2 (5 bases). Germline CDR1 is SQVTM and CDR2 is ANQGSEA. The V gene lost 6 bases and the J gene lost 5 bases, with 20 bases spanning the gap. The CDR3 runs 14 residues. The CDR3 is CSVAFYGVGDEQYF. CDR3 DNA: TGCAGCGTCGCCTTTTACGGGGTTGGGGACGAGCAGTACTTC.

The table lists this clone with a few counts. This sequence joins TRBV6-6 and TRBJ2-7, with D unresolved. Germline V gene data show CDR1 as MNHNY and CDR2 as SVGAGI (reference sequence). Trimming took 6 bases from V and 6 from J, leaving 15 bases between them. This CDR3 contains 13 residues. The CDR3 DNA sequence: TGTGCCAGCAGGTCGGATGGAGTGGGCGAGCAGTACTTC. Protein: CASRSDGVGEQYF.